This T cell receptor (beta chain) emerged from a study of beta chain features in type 1 diabetes. The isolated RNA, all of it, was reverse transcribed, so expressed TCRB transcripts were what got sequenced. The method was immunoSEQ multiplex PCR; TCRdb's version includes in-frame clones alone and lacks a portion of them. The table shows hundreds of thousands of clones, with about 15% occurring only once. The germline V and J ends were trimmed by 4 bases and 3 bases, with 19 bases remaining between them. The CDR3 contains 16 residues. The germline CDR1 and CDR2 sequences are LGHNA and YSLEER. The sequencing input was naive CD4+ T cells from blood. The TCR was taken from a man aged 25-40 years in good health. The chain joins TRBV4-3 to TRBJ2-7, with D possibly being TRBD1 (6 bases). CDR3: CASSLFTGIRGYEQYV. The CDR3 DNA follows: TGCGCCAGCAGCCTATTTACAGGGATACGGGGCTACGAGCAGTACGTC.